Listed below are T cell receptor beta chains from one sample, sequenced in a study of technical replicates of blood from several donors. The protocol was immunoSEQ multiplex PCR, while the TCRdb copy is restricted to in-frame clones and leaves out a portion. The sample records roughly 79,000 clones, roughly four fifths being singletons. Material for sequencing was PBMCs. The source is a human donor in good health. Some clones in this sample may be carry-over from other donors' samples. Each CDR3 is given with its conserved first and last residue. The order of the fields is clone size, D gene, V gene, J gene, CDR3 protein, CDR3 DNA. D genes are given only for firm matches. A row's size may be missing; if present it is once, few, many or a size class.

size: NA
D: NA
V: TRBV7-2
J: TRBJ2-5
CDR3: CASRLWGEETQYF
DNA: TGTGCCAGCAGACTGTGGGGGGAGGAGACCCAGTACTTC

size: NA
D: NA
V: TRBV7-9
J: TRBJ2-7
CDR3: CASSLLGFEQYF
DNA: TGTGCCAGCAGCCTACTAGGGTTCGAGCAGTACTTC

size: NA
D: TRBD1
V: TRBV7-8
J: TRBJ1-6
CDR3: CASSTTGGYNSPLHF
DNA: TGTGCCAGCAGTACCACAGGGGGCTATAATTCACCCCTCCACTTT

size: NA
D: TRBD1
V: TRBV19
J: TRBJ2-3
CDR3: CASSIPDRGRTDTQYF
DNA: TGTGCCAGTAGTATCCCAGACAGGGGGCGCACAGATACGCAGTATTTT

size: NA
D: NA
V: TRBV4-1
J: TRBJ1-3
CDR3: CASSQGQVSGNTIYF
DNA: TGCGCCAGCAGCCAAGGACAGGTCTCAGGAAACACCATATATTTT

size: NA
D: NA
V: TRBV5-1
J: TRBJ1-2
CDR3: CASSLASGERGYTF
DNA: TGCGCCAGCAGCTTGGCCTCGGGTGAGCGGGGCTACACCTTC

size: NA
D: NA
V: TRBV7-2
J: TRBJ2-7
CDR3: CASSLSVSSDYEQYF
DNA: TGTGCCAGCAGCTTAAGCGTCAGTTCAGACTACGAGCAGTACTTC

size: NA
D: NA
V: TRBV29-1
J: TRBJ2-1
CDR3: CSVEGSSYNEQFF
DNA: TGCAGCGTTGAGGGGAGTTCCTACAATGAGCAGTTCTTC

size: NA
D: NA
V: TRBV5-8
J: TRBJ1-3
CDR3: CASSVGGPSGNTIYF
DNA: TGTGCCAGCTCAGTGGGGGGACCCTCTGGAAACACCATATATTTT

size: NA
D: NA
V: TRBV9
J: TRBJ2-7
CDR3: CASSVGSGTYEQYF
DNA: TGTGCCAGCAGCGTAGGTTCAGGAACCTACGAGCAGTACTTC

size: NA
D: NA
V: TRBV27
J: TRBJ1-1
CDR3: CASRRGGEAFF
DNA: TGTGCCAGCAGGCGAGGAGGGGAAGCTTTCTTT

size: NA
D: NA
V: TRBV7-2
J: TRBJ1-6
CDR3: CASRSGGRSTPLHF
DNA: TGTGCCAGCAGATCAGGAGGCAGGAGTACACCCCTCCACTTT

size: NA
D: NA
V: TRBV25-1
J: TRBJ2-1
CDR3: CASSYFNEQFF
DNA: TGTGCCAGCAGTTACTTCAATGAGCAGTTCTTC

size: NA
D: TRBD2
V: TRBV29-1
J: TRBJ2-3
CDR3: CSVVAGSAQYF
DNA: TGCAGCGTTGTAGCGGGATCAGCGCAGTATTTT

size: NA
D: NA
V: TRBV7-9
J: TRBJ1-1
CDR3: CASSLAQGRTEAFF
DNA: TGTGCCAGCAGCTTAGCACAGGGAAGGACTGAAGCTTTCTTT

size: NA
D: NA
V: TRBV6-4
J: TRBJ1-2
CDR3: CASRQENYGYTF
DNA: TGTGCCAGCAGACAGGAAAACTATGGCTACACCTTC

size: NA
D: TRBD2
V: TRBV7-3
J: TRBJ2-1
CDR3: CASSSGLAGVDYNEQFF
DNA: TGTGCCAGCAGCTCCGGACTAGCGGGAGTCGACTACAATGAGCAGTTCTTC

size: few
D: NA
V: TRBV27
J: TRBJ1-6
CDR3: CASSLAQNNSPLHF
DNA: TGTGCCAGCAGTTTAGCACAAAATAATTCACCCCTCCACTTT

size: once
D: NA
V: TRBV4-1
J: TRBJ2-1
CDR3: CASSRRSEQFF
DNA: TGCGCCAGCAGCCGCAGATCTGAGCAGTTCTTC

size: NA
D: NA
V: TRBV7-3
J: TRBJ2-3
CDR3: CASSLSAGTQYF
DNA: TGTGCCAGCAGCTTAAGTGCCGGTACGCAGTATTTT

size: NA
D: TRBD1
V: TRBV30
J: TRBJ2-7
CDR3: CAWLDRVTYEQYF
DNA: TGTGCCTGGCTTGACAGGGTTACCTACGAGCAGTACTTC